Below are 30 T cell receptor beta chains sequenced from a single sample in a study of blood T cell repertoires in COVID-19. Some clones are missing from TCRdb's copy, which holds only in-frame ones; the method was immunoSEQ multiplex PCR. The sample yields roughly 190,000 clones, 84% seen once. What was sequenced was peripheral blood. The receptors were sampled from a human donor in a cohort sampled during active COVID-19.

This chain uses TRBV9 with TRBJ1-1; TRBD1 aligns across 8 bases. The CDR3 sequence is 17 residues long. From germline, CDR1 is SGDLS and CDR2 YYNGEE. The J segment lost 1 base and the V segment lost 0 bases, leaving 8 bases of the junction unmatched. CDR3 loop: CASSVVGLQGGNTEAFF. In DNA form, the CDR3 reads TGTGCCAGCAGCGTAGTTGGGTTACAGGGGGGGAACACTGAAGCTTTCTTT.

The chain employs TRBV6-5 and TRBJ1-6; D perhaps matches TRBD1 (5 bases). Trimming removed 6 bases at V and 7 bases at J, with 13 bases between. The CDR3 consists of 14 residues. CDR1 MNHEY and CDR2 SVGAGI come from the germline V gene. The CDR3 DNA reads as TGTGCCAGCAGGTTGACAGACGGGAATTCACCCCTCCACTTT. This translates into CASRLTDGNSPLHF.

This CDR3 is CASSLGGRGRGGYTF. In DNA form, the CDR3 reads TGTGCCAGCAGCTTAGGGGGCAGGGGGCGCGGTGGCTACACCTTC. J is TRBJ1-2 and V is TRBV7-8, with 8 positions matching TRBD1. Germline V gene lookup returns CDR1 SGHVS and CDR2 FQNEAQ. The V gene end was trimmed by 1 base and the J gene end by 7 bases; junction bases not matched to a gene: 8. This CDR3 has 15 residues.

The chain links TRBV5-1 to TRBJ2-1; D perhaps matches TRBD1 (6 bases). This CDR3 spans 14 amino acids. Looked up from germline, CDR1 is SGHRS and CDR2 is YFSETQ. V dropped 2 bases and J dropped 4 bases, with 10 bases sitting between them. CDR3: CASSLQGPYNEQFF. The CDR3 DNA reads as TGCGCCAGCAGCTTACAGGGCCCATACAATGAGCAGTTCTTC.

This chain links TRBV6-5 with TRBJ1-6; the D gene is possibly TRBD1 (6 bases). CDR3 length equals 15 residues. V lost 6 bases to trimming and J lost 6 bases, with 15 bases between them. The germline CDR1 and CDR2 sequences are MNHEY and SVGAGI. This CDR3 reads CASRQTGIGNSPLHF. The CDR3, as DNA: TGTGCCAGCAGACAAACAGGGATTGGTAATTCACCCCTCCACTTT.

This clone was recorded once. J is TRBJ1-1 and V is TRBV28; D not resolved. Germline V gene data show CDR1 as MDHEN and CDR2 as SYDVKM. This CDR3 has 16 residues. V shed 2 bases and J shed 1 base, with 14 bases lying between them. The CDR3 sequence is CASSLVFGRTNTEAFF. In DNA form, the CDR3 reads TGTGCCAGCAGTTTAGTGTTTGGGAGAACGAACACTGAAGCTTTCTTT.

The chain combines TRBV2 with TRBJ2-7; D may be TRBD2 (5 bases). The germline V gene encodes CDR1 SNHLY and CDR2 FYNNEI. V was pared by 5 bases and J by 2 bases, with 16 bases between. The CDR3 length is 15 residues. CDR3 loop: CASSIIGNSAYEQYV. CDR3 bases: TGTGCCAGCAGTATTATAGGGAATAGCGCCTACGAGCAGTACGTC.

This clone was picked up one time. This sequence joins TRBV19 and TRBJ1-1, with D perhaps TRBD1 (6 bases). Trimming stripped 3 bases from V and 5 bases from J, with 16 bases between. The CDR3 length is 15 residues. Germline V gene lookup returns CDR1 LNHDA and CDR2 SQIVND (reference sequence). This CDR3 is CASSIGPGRGTEAFF. The DNA of the CDR3 is TGTGCCAGTAGTATTGGCCCGGGCAGGGGAACTGAAGCTTTCTTT. Together with reference TRBV19 and TRBJ1-1, the CDR3 gives the full variable domain: DGGITQSPKYLFRKEGQNVTLSCEQNLNHDAMYWYRQDPGQGLRLIYYSQIVNDFQKGDIAEGYSVSREKKESFPLTVTSAQKNPTAFYLCASSIGPGRGTEAFFGQGTRLTVV.

This clone was found once. The V and J genes are TRBV6-5 and TRBJ1-1; D gene unclear. The CDR3 extends over 15 amino acids. V was cut by 3 bases and J by 5 bases, with 16 bases left in between. CDR1 and CDR2 (germline): MNHEY, SVGAGI. The CDR3 DNA is TGTGCCAGCAGTTATTTAATGGCTCGGGAGACTGAAGCTTTCTTT. Amino acid sequence: CASSYLMARETEAFF.

In this sample, this clone turned up once. The rearrangement links TRBV20-1 to TRBJ2-5; 8 bases map to TRBD1. With 3 bases clipped from V and 1 base from J, the junction kept 4 bases outside the gene matches. This CDR3 is 14 amino acids long. Germline lookup yields CDR1 DFQATT and CDR2 SNEGSKA (reference sequence). The CDR3 spells CSASPRGLQETQYF. In DNA, the CDR3 is TGCAGTGCTAGTCCCAGGGGGCTCCAAGAGACCCAGTACTTC.

In its sample, this clone was seen once. This chain joins TRBV6-6 and TRBJ1-4; D remains ambiguous. Germline CDR1 is MNHNY and CDR2 is SVGAGI (reference sequence). CDR3 size: 11 residues. Trimming took off 6 bases at V and 8 bases at J, with 7 bases between the two ends. For the CDR3, the DNA is TGTGCCAGCAGGTCGGAGGAAAAACTGTTTTTT. Its protein product is CASRSEEKLFF.

This clone was found once. The chain links TRBV5-6 to TRBJ2-7, with 9 nucleotides matching TRBD1. The germline gives CDR1 SGHDT, CDR2 YYEEEE. J lost 4 bases, V lost 2 bases, and 7 bases had no gene match. This CDR3 region has 15 residues. CDR3 bases: TGTGCCAGCAGCTTCTTTACGGGACAGGGTTACGAGCAGTACGTC. Protein sequence: CASSFFTGQGYEQYV.

This clone was recorded only once. The chain couples TRBV7-9 to TRBJ1-1; 7 nucleotides line up with TRBD1. V lost 5 bases to trimming and J lost 4 bases; unmatched junction nucleotides: 4. Per germline, CDR1 SEHNR and CDR2 FQNEAQ (reference sequence). The CDR3 spans 13 residues. The CDR3 coding sequence is TGTGCCAGCAGCCCACAGGGGTCCACTGAAGCTTTCTTT. Encoded protein: CASSPQGSTEAFF. Full variable domain (missing parts from reference TRBV7-9 and TRBJ1-1): DTGVSQNPRHKITKRGQNVTFRCDPISEHNRLYWYRQTLGQGPEFLTYFQNEAQLEKSRLLSDRFSAERPKGSFSTLEIQRTEQGDSAMYLCASSPQGSTEAFFGQGTRLTVV.

The chain links TRBV5-1 to TRBJ1-1; 8 bases align to TRBD1. J was trimmed by 7 bases and V by 3 bases; bases with no gene match: 11. The CDR3 sequence is 15 residues long. Germline V CDR1 and CDR2: SGHRS, YFSETQ. The CDR3: CASSWSGTGSFEAFF. As DNA, the CDR3 is TGCGCCAGCAGCTGGTCCGGGACAGGTTCATTTGAAGCTTTCTTT.

The V and J genes are TRBV3-1 (or the pseudogene TRBV3-2) and TRBJ2-7, with 15 bases aligning to TRBD2. V trimming: 4 bases; J trimming: 6 bases; junction bases outside the gene matches: 7. The CDR3 has 16 amino acids. Looked up from germline, CDR1 is LGHDT and CDR2 is YNNKEL (reference sequence). The CDR3 DNA reads as TGTGCCAGCAGCCGAGGGACTAGCGGGAGGTTGCTCGAGCAGTACTTC. It codes for CASSRGTSGRLLEQYF.

The chain employs TRBV4-1 and TRBJ1-2; tentatively, D is TRBD1 (5 bases). Germline V gene data show CDR1 as MGHRA and CDR2 as YSYEKL. V lost 4 bases and J lost 2, with 8 bases in between. CDR3 length equals 13 residues. This chain's CDR3 is CASSPAGNYGYTF. The CDR3 bases are TGCGCCAGCAGCCCCGCAGGGAACTATGGCTACACCTTC.

The J gene is TRBJ2-5, the V gene TRBV19, with 7 bases matching TRBD1. The CDR3 length is 14 residues. Losses at the gene ends were 6 bases for V and 2 bases for J; bases not matched to a gene: 6. Germline V gene lookup returns CDR1 LNHDA and CDR2 SQIVND (reference sequence). This chain's CDR3 is CASSSTGVQETQYF. Here the CDR3 DNA reads TGTGCCAGTAGCTCCACAGGGGTACAAGAGACCCAGTACTTC.

The CDR3 region has the DNA TGTGCCAGCAGCGAACAGGGGAAGAATGGCTACACCTTC. Translated, it gives CASSEQGKNGYTF. The V and J genes are TRBV9 and TRBJ1-2, with TRBD1 matching over 7 bases. This CDR3 region has 13 residues. J lost 6 bases, V lost 3 bases, and 5 bases had no gene match. In germline, CDR1 is SGDLS, CDR2 YYNGEE.

V and J are TRBV5-1 and TRBJ2-1, with 8 bases identical to TRBD2. V lost 4 bases and J lost 4; bases outside the gene matches: 4. The CDR3 runs 14 residues. Germline-derived CDR1 and CDR2 are SGHRS and YFSETQ. CDR3 region: CASSRGGTYNEQFF. CDR3 nucleotides: TGCGCCAGCAGCCGGGGGGGCACTTACAATGAGCAGTTCTTC. Full variable domain (rest looked up from reference TRBV5-1 and TRBJ2-1): KAGVTQTPRYLIKTRGQQVTLSCSPISGHRSVSWYQQTPGQGLQFLFEYFSETQRNKGNFPGRFSGRQFSNSRSEMNVSTLELGDSALYLCASSRGGTYNEQFFGPGTRLTVL.

CDR3 in amino acids: CASSVVGDTEAFF. CDR3 sequence (DNA): TGCGCCAGCAGCGTCGTAGGGGACACTGAAGCTTTCTTT. This rearrangement joins TRBV5-1 to TRBJ1-1; D possibly corresponds to TRBD1 (5 bases). This CDR3 contains 13 residues. V shed 4 bases and J shed 3 bases, with 10 bases lying between them. The germline V gene has CDR1 SGHRS and CDR2 YFSETQ.

The CDR3 is CSARGLAKNIQYF. The CDR3 bases are TGCAGCGCAAGGGGACTAGCCAAAAACATTCAGTACTTC. This chain uses TRBV29-1 with TRBJ2-4; possibly TRBD2 for D (6 bases). The CDR3 runs 13 residues. Germline assignment: CDR1 SQVTM and CDR2 ANQGSEA. Trimming left V 7 bases short and J 0 bases short, with 10 bases between. The full variable domain, its missing parts supplied by reference TRBV29-1 and TRBJ2-4, is SAVISQKPSRDICQRGTSLTIQCQVDSQVTMMFWYRQQPGQSLTLIATANQGSEATYESGFVIDKFPISRPNLTFSTLTVSNMSPEDSSIYLCSARGLAKNIQYFGAGTRLSVL.

V is TRBV5-6 and J is TRBJ1-4, with 7 bases identical to TRBD1. Germline loops: CDR1 SGHDT, CDR2 YYEEEE. The CDR3 has 13 amino acids. J lost 7 bases, V lost 4 bases, and 4 bases had no gene match. As DNA, the CDR3 is TGTGCCAGCAGCGAAGGGACAGTTGAAAAACTGTTTTTT. Protein sequence: CASSEGTVEKLFF.

The CDR3 region is CASSLPGEGSNEKLFF. The CDR3 coding sequence is TGTGCCAGCAGCCTTCCAGGAGAGGGTTCTAATGAAAAACTGTTTTTT. The gene calls are TRBV4-2 and TRBJ1-4, with D unresolved. The germline gives CDR1 LGHNA, CDR2 YNFKEQ. The CDR3 sequence is 16 residues long. Trimming removed 4 bases at V and 3 bases at J, with 15 bases between.

J is TRBJ1-5 and V is TRBV30; D uncertain. Per germline, CDR1 GTSNPN and CDR2 SVGIG (reference sequence). This CDR3 spans 13 amino acids. Trimming took 5 bases from V and 1 from J, leaving 9 bases between them. Here the CDR3 DNA reads TGTGCCTGGGCCCCAGGAAGCAATCAGCCCCAGCATTTT. This codes for CAWAPGSNQPQHF. Supplemented by reference TRBV30 and TRBJ1-5, the full variable domain reads SQTIHQWPATLVQPVGSPLSLECTVEGTSNPNLYWYRQAAGRGLQLLFYSVGIGQISSEVPQNLSASRPQDRQFILSSKKLLLSDSGFYLCAWAPGSNQPQHFGDGTRLSIL.

This clone has just one count. The chain employs TRBV11-1 and TRBJ1-1; D might be TRBD1 (5 bases). The germline V gene encodes CDR1 SGHAT and CDR2 FQDESV (reference sequence). This CDR3 is 14 amino acids long. The V gene lost 2 bases and the J gene lost 4 bases, with 11 bases spanning the gap. This chain's CDR3 is CASSLSGVATEAFF. In DNA, the CDR3 is TGTGCCAGCAGCTTATCGGGGGTGGCCACTGAAGCTTTCTTT.

This clone was seen a single time. The rearrangement uses TRBV27 and TRBJ1-4; D gene ambiguous. The germline V gene encodes CDR1 MNHEY and CDR2 SMNVEV (reference sequence). The CDR3 has 15 amino acids. V lost 5 bases to trimming and J lost 4 bases, with 14 bases between them. CDR3 DNA: TGTGCCAGCAGTGATTTTTCCGGGTATAATGAAAAACTGTTTTTT. Its protein product is CASSDFSGYNEKLFF.

The chain is built from TRBV5-5 and TRBJ1-5; perhaps TRBD1 as D (6 bases). There are 14 residues in the CDR3. The V gene's germline CDR1 is SGHKS and CDR2 YYEKEE (reference sequence). The V end was cut by 0 bases, the J end by 3 bases, with 7 bases between. The CDR3 DNA reads TGTGCCAGCAGCTTGGGGACAGCCAATCAGCCCCAGCATTTT. Residues: CASSLGTANQPQHF.

The chain links TRBV27 to TRBJ2-7; perhaps TRBD2 as D (6 bases). This CDR3 contains 17 residues. Germline loops: CDR1 MNHEY, CDR2 SMNVEV (reference sequence). V gave up 4 bases and J gave up 6 bases, with 25 bases separating them. The CDR3: CASSSAPGGGKHREQYV. The CDR3 DNA follows: TGTGCCAGCAGTTCCGCACCTGGTGGGGGGAAACATCGCGAGCAGTACGTC.

The chain links TRBV30 to TRBJ2-6; D is possibly TRBD2 (5 bases). The germline V and J ends were trimmed by 7 bases and 3 bases, with 10 bases remaining between them. The length of the CDR3 is 13 residues. Germline V gene sequence: CDR1 GTSNPN, CDR2 SVGIG (reference sequence). For the CDR3, the DNA is TGTGCCTTAAAGGGAGATGGGGCCAACGTCCTGACTTTC. Translation: CALKGDGANVLTF.

This chain links TRBV11-3 with TRBJ2-3, with D possibly TRBD2 on 6 matching bases. The length of the CDR3 is 14 residues. V dropped 5 bases and J dropped 4 bases, with 13 bases sitting between them. Germline V CDR1 and CDR2: SGHNT, YENEEA. In DNA form, the CDR3 reads TGTGCCAGCAGCCGGGACTCATCATCAGATACGCAGTATTTT. Translation: CASSRDSSSDTQYF.